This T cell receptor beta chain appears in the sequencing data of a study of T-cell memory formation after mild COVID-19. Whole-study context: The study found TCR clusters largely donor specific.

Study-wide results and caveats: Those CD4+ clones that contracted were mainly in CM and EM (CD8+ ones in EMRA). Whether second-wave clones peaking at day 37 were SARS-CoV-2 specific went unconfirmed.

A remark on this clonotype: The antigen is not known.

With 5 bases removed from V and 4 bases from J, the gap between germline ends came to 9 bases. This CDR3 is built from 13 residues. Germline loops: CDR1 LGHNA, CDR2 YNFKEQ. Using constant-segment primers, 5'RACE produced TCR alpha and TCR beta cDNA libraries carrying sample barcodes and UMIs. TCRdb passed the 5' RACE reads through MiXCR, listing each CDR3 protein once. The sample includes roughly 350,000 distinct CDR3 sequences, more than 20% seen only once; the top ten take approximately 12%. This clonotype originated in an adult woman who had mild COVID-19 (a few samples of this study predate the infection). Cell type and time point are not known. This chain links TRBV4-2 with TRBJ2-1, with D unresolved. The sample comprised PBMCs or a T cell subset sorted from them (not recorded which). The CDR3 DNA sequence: TGTGCCAGCAGCGAATCGGATTACAATGAGCAGTTCTTC. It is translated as CASSESDYNEQFF.